Listed here are 3 T cell receptor beta chains from one sample, sequenced in a study of long-term antiretroviral therapy in people with HIV. The authors ran the immunoSEQ assay, v3.0, at survey level. The table came from immunoSEQ multiplex PCR; TCRdb's copy has only in-frame clones and leaves some out. Of approximately 28,000 clones in the sample, 95% were seen once. The sequencing used unsorted PBMCs, collected 5.3 years after starting antiretroviral therapy. All receptors derive from a man aged 25-40 years with HIV.

The count of this clone is one. The CDR3, as DNA: TGCGCCAGCAGCCCTGGACAGGGGGCTGGCAATGAGCAGTTCTTC. The encoded protein is CASSPGQGAGNEQFF. This chain connects TRBV5-1 to TRBJ2-1, with 11 bases identical to TRBD1. The CDR3 length is 15 residues. V was clipped by 4 bases and J by 6 bases; unmatched bases: 6. Germline V lookup: CDR1 SGHRS, CDR2 YFSETQ. Full variable domain (remainder filled in from reference TRBV5-1 and TRBJ2-1): KAGVTQTPRYLIKTRGQQVTLSCSPISGHRSVSWYQQTPGQGLQFLFEYFSETQRNKGNFPGRFSGRQFSNSRSEMNVSTLELGDSALYLCASSPGQGAGNEQFFGPGTRLTVL.

The V and J genes are TRBV6-5 and TRBJ1-2; D is possibly TRBD1 (5 bases). CDR1 MNHEY and CDR2 SVGAGI come from the germline V gene. CDR3 length: 14 amino acids. Deletions cut 2 bases from V and 6 bases from J, with 13 bases between. In DNA form, the CDR3 reads TGTGCCAGCAGTTACGGCAGGGACGTAAATGGCTACACCTTC. Protein: CASSYGRDVNGYTF.

The V gene is TRBV7-2, the J gene TRBJ2-3; maybe TRBD2 (5 bases). Germline V gene sequence: CDR1 SGHTA, CDR2 FQGNSA. There are 16 residues in the CDR3. V lost 5 bases to trimming and J lost 4 bases, with 19 bases between them. This CDR3 reads CASSPYFERSADTQYF. The CDR3 nucleotides read TGTGCCAGCAGCCCCTATTTCGAGCGGTCCGCAGATACGCAGTATTTT. The full variable domain, completed using reference TRBV7-2 and TRBJ2-3, is GAGVSQSPSNKVTEKGKDVELRCDPISGHTALYWYRQSLGQGLEFLIYFQGNSAPDKSGLPSDRFSAERTGGSVSTLTIQRTQQEDSAVYLCASSPYFERSADTQYFGPGTRLTVL.